Presented here are 22 T cell receptor beta chains from one specimen sequenced in a study of untreated major depressive disorder. Findings of the study overall: CD4+ T cells from depressed patients used TRBV05-01 (Vbeta 5.1) more often than controls.

Antigens for these TCRs are unknown. The table came from immunoSEQ multiplex PCR; TCRdb's copy has only in-frame clones and leaves some out. The table includes under 30,000 clones, roughly nine tenths detected once. Sequenced: CD4+ T cells from PBMCs. These receptor sequences come from a woman in her 30s with major depressive disorder.

V is TRBV5-1 and J is TRBJ2-2; TRBD2 matches 9 bases. Germline V gene lookup returns CDR1 SGHRS and CDR2 YFSETQ. CDR3 length: 16 amino acids. V was clipped by 4 bases and J by 7 bases; unmatched bases: 11. In DNA, the CDR3 is TGCGCCAGCAGCGCGAGGGCGGGAGGGCGCGGCGGGGAGCTGTTTTTT. Translation: CASSARAGGRGGELFF.

The J gene is TRBJ2-2, the V gene TRBV9; 8 bases are shared with TRBD1. This CDR3 has 15 amino acids. CDR1 and CDR2 (germline): SGDLS, YYNGEE. Trimming took 0 bases from V and 6 from J; bases not matched to a gene: 4. The CDR3 region has the DNA TGTGCCAGCAGCGTAGAGGCAGGGGGCTCCGGGGAGCTGTTTTTT. Its translation is CASSVEAGGSGELFF.

This chain links TRBV7-2 with TRBJ2-2; 11 nucleotides align to TRBD2. The CDR3 consists of 17 residues. CDR1 SGHTA and CDR2 FQGNSA come from the germline V gene. The trim removed 2 bases at V and 5 bases at J, leaving 7 bases unmatched. The CDR3 reads CASSLRSLAGGTGELFF. CDR3 in DNA: TGTGCCAGCAGCTTAAGGTCCCTAGCGGGAGGAACCGGGGAGCTGTTTTTT.

The V call is TRBV7-8, the J call TRBJ2-1; D uncertain. The germline gives CDR1 SGHVS, CDR2 FQNEAQ. V lost 2 bases and J 9 bases, leaving 8 bases between the germline ends. The CDR3 has 12 residues. CDR3 in amino acids: CASSLRAGEQFF. DNA for the CDR3: TGTGCCAGCAGCTTAAGAGCCGGTGAGCAGTTCTTC.

J is TRBJ2-7 and V is TRBV5-1, with 10 bases aligning to TRBD1. Trimming removed 3 bases from V and 6 bases from J; junction bases left unmatched: 3. Germline V lookup: CDR1 SGHRS, CDR2 YFSETQ. The CDR3 totals 13 residues. In DNA form, the CDR3 reads TGCGCCAGCAGCTCTGGGACAGGGGTCGAGCAGTACTTC. It yields the protein CASSSGTGVEQYF.

The rearrangement uses TRBV2 and TRBJ2-2; D ambiguous. The length of the CDR3 is 13 residues. V lost 2 bases, J lost 5 bases, and 6 bases lay in between. CDR1 SNHLY and CDR2 FYNNEI come from the germline V gene. The CDR3 region is CASSEYLTGELFF. The CDR3 nucleotides read TGTGCCAGCAGTGAATACTTAACCGGGGAGCTGTTTTTT.

The rearrangement links TRBV28 to TRBJ1-2, with TRBD1 matching 7 bases. The germline V gene has CDR1 MDHEN and CDR2 SYDVKM. This CDR3 comprises 13 residues. The V and J ends lost 8 bases and 5 bases, in that order; junction bases with no gene match: 8. CDR3 nucleotide sequence: TGTGCCAGCTGTACCGGGACAGCTTATGGCTACACCTTC. Protein product: CASCTGTAYGYTF.

This chain uses TRBV7-2 with TRBJ1-1; D might be TRBD1 (5 bases). V was trimmed by 3 bases and J by 4 bases, leaving 15 bases between them. The germline CDR1 and CDR2 sequences are SGHTA and FQGNSA. The CDR3 contains 15 residues. The CDR3 nucleotides are TGTGCCAGCAGCTTGGGGACTAGAATGGGCACTGAAGCTTTCTTT. It specifies CASSLGTRMGTEAFF.

This chain connects TRBV2 to TRBJ1-3; D is unresolved. Looked up from germline, CDR1 is SNHLY and CDR2 is FYNNEI. This CDR3 comprises 13 residues. Trimming cost V 3 bases and J 0 bases, with 3 bases left between them. The DNA of the CDR3 is TGTGCCAGCAGTGACGACTCTGGAAACACCATATATTTT. Translating gives CASSDDSGNTIYF.

The gene calls are TRBV19 and TRBJ2-3, with D possibly being TRBD2 (5 bases). The CDR3 spans 13 residues. Trimming pared 3 bases from V and 4 bases from J, leaving 8 bases between. From germline, CDR1 is LNHDA and CDR2 SQIVND (reference sequence). In nucleotides, the CDR3 is TGTGCCAGTAGTATGCCGGGGTCAGATACGCAGTATTTT. This gives the protein CASSMPGSDTQYF.

The chain couples TRBV7-3 to TRBJ2-2; 7 bases are a match to TRBD2. The CDR3 consists of 14 residues. Losses at the gene ends were 5 bases for V and 4 bases for J; bases not matched to a gene: 4. Per germline, CDR1 SGHTA and CDR2 FQGTGA. CDR3 in amino acids: CASSVAGSTGELFF. CDR3 nucleotide sequence: TGTGCCAGCAGCGTAGCGGGTAGCACCGGGGAGCTGTTTTTT.

The chain recombines TRBV7-2 with TRBJ2-3; D gene uncertain. CDR3 length: 14 residues. Per the germline V gene, CDR1 is SGHTA and CDR2 is FQGNSA. The V gene lost 4 bases and the J gene lost 0 bases, with 8 bases spanning the gap. The CDR3 sequence is CASSSSPSTDTQYF. The DNA for the CDR3 is TGTGCCAGCAGCTCCTCTCCTAGCACAGATACGCAGTATTTT.

This rearrangement joins TRBV4-3 to TRBJ1-4, with D unclear. Germline loops: CDR1 LGHNA, CDR2 YSLEER. Trimming took 0 bases from V and 0 from J, leaving 14 bases between them. The CDR3 is made up of 18 amino acids. The DNA for the CDR3 is TGCGCCAGCAGCCAAGATCCGCAGTACAAAACAACTAATGAAAAACTGTTTTTT. This translates into CASSQDPQYKTTNEKLFF.

The CDR3 nucleotides are TGTGCCAGCAGTGAAAAGGGGGAAGGCTACACCTTC. Amino acid sequence: CASSEKGEGYTF. The chain employs TRBV25-1 and TRBJ1-2, with D perhaps TRBD1 (6 bases). Trimming took 2 bases from V and 8 from J, leaving 9 bases between them. CDR1 and CDR2 from the germline V gene are MGHDK and SYGVNS. The length of the CDR3 is 12 residues.

The chain combines TRBV7-9 with TRBJ1-3; D is unresolved. The CDR3 consists of 13 residues. Deletions cut 6 bases from V and 2 bases from J, with 8 bases between. CDR1 and CDR2 from the germline V gene are SEHNR and FQNEAQ (reference sequence). CDR3 in amino acids: CASREGAGNTIYF. As DNA, the CDR3 is TGTGCCAGCAGGGAGGGAGCTGGAAACACCATATATTTT.

The CDR3 protein is CASSYSWGSTDTQYF. Here the CDR3 DNA reads TGTGCCAGCAGTTACTCCTGGGGATCCACAGATACGCAGTATTTT. This chain uses TRBV6-5 with TRBJ2-3, with unresolved D. This CDR3 comprises 15 residues. Germline V gene data show CDR1 as MNHEY and CDR2 as SVGAGI. Trimming shortened V by 0 bases and J by 2 bases, and 9 bases separated the two germline ends.

The chain joins TRBV5-1 to TRBJ1-2; possibly TRBD1 for D (5 bases). The CDR3 extends over 14 amino acids. Germline loops: CDR1 SGHRS, CDR2 YFSETQ. V was trimmed by 2 bases and J by 8 bases, leaving 16 bases between them. This CDR3 is CASSLGQGLGGYTF. The CDR3 DNA reads TGCGCCAGCAGCTTAGGGCAGGGTCTTGGAGGCTACACCTTC.

The chain employs TRBV6-5 and TRBJ2-4; tentatively, D is TRBD2 (5 bases). The CDR3 totals 11 residues. The germline V and J ends were trimmed by 2 bases and 13 bases, with 9 bases remaining between them. The V gene's germline CDR1 is MNHEY and CDR2 SVGAGI. CDR3 protein: CASSYGSAQYF. The CDR3, as DNA: TGTGCCAGCAGTTACGGGAGCGCGCAGTACTTC.

The rearrangement joins TRBV4-1 to TRBJ1-6, with 8 bases lining up with TRBD1. The CDR3 loop spans 15 amino acids. Germline CDR1 reads MGHRA; CDR2 reads YSYEKL. V was pared by 5 bases and J by 10 bases, with 10 bases of the junction left unmatched. The CDR3 reads CASSALTGVSSPLHF. In nucleotides, the CDR3 is TGCGCCAGCAGCGCCTTGACAGGGGTCAGCTCACCCCTCCACTTT.

The V gene is TRBV2, the J gene TRBJ1-4; tentative D call: TRBD1 (5 bases). The CDR3 is 13 residues long. V was trimmed by 0 bases and J by 13 bases, leaving 12 bases between them. Germline CDR1 SNHLY, CDR2 FYNNEI. CDR3 sequence: CASSEAIGGVLFF. CDR3 nucleotide sequence: TGTGCCAGCAGTGAAGCGATTGGAGGGGTACTGTTTTTT.

The gene calls are TRBV4-2 and TRBJ2-7; 9 bases map to TRBD2. The CDR3 contains 16 residues. The V gene's germline CDR1 is LGHNA and CDR2 YNFKEQ. J lost 3 bases, V lost 0 bases, and 6 bases had no gene match. Written as DNA, the CDR3 is TGTGCCAGCAGCCAAGATTGGTCTAGCGGGGTCTACGAGCAGTACTTC. Amino acid sequence: CASSQDWSSGVYEQYF.

The CDR3: CASSTDSYGYTF. CDR3 DNA: TGTGCCAGCAGCACAGACAGCTATGGCTACACCTTC. The rearrangement uses TRBV7-9 and TRBJ1-2; D may be TRBD1 (5 bases). Germline CDR1 reads SEHNR; CDR2 reads FQNEAQ (reference sequence). The CDR3 contains 12 residues. Trimming removed 5 bases at V and 4 bases at J, with 8 bases between.